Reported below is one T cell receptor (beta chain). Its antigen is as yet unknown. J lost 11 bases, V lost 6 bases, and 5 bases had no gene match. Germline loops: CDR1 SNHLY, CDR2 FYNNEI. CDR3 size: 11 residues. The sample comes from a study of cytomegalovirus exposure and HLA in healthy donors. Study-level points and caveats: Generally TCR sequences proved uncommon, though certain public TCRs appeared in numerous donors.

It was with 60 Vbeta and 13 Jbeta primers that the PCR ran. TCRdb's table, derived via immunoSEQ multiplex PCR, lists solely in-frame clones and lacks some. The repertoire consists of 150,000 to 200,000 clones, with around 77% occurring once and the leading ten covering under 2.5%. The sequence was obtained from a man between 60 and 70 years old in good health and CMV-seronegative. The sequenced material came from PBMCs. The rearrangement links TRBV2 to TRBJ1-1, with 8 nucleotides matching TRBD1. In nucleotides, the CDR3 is TGTGCCAGCAGCGACAGGGGAATGGCTTTCTTT. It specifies CASSDRGMAFF.